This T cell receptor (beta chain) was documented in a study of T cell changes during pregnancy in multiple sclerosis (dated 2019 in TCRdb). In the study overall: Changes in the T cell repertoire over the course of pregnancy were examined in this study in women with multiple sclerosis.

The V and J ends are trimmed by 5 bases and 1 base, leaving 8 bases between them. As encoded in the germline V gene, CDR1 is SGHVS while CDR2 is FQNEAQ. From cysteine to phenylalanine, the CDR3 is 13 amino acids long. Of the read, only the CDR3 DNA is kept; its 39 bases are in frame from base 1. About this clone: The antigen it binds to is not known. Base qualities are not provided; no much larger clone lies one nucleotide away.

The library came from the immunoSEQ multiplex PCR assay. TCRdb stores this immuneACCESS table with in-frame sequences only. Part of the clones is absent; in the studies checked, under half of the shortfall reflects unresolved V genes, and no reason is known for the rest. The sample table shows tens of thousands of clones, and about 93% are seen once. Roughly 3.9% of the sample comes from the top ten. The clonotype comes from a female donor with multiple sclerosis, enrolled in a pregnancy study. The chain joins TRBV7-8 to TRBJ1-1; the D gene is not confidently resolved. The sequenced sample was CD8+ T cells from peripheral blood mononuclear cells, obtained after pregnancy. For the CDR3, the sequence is CASSLRGNTEAFF. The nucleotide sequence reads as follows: TGTGCCAGCAGCCTAAGAGGGAACACTGAAGCTTTCTTT. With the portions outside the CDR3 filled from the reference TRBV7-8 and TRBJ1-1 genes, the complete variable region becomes GAGVSQSPRYKVAKRGQDVALRCDPISGHVSLFWYQQALGQGPEFLTYFQNEAQLDKSGLPSDRFFAERPEGSVSTLKIQRTQQEDSAVYLCASSLRGNTEAFFGQGTRLTVV.